The T cell receptor (beta chain) described here comes from a study of CXCR3-negative and CXCR3-positive naive CD8 T cells. Turning to the study itself: Sequencing yielded 150 million or so TRB reads, roughly 1.5 +/- 0.3 million per library. Study-wide results and limits: Against CXCR3-negative naive cells, CXCR3-positive naive cells showed more hydrophobic TRB CDR3s. Most assays were run on fresh PBMCs (CXCR3 expression partially decreased after cryopreservation).

This CDR3 spans 15 amino acids. CDR1 and CDR2 from the germline V gene are SGHTA and FQGNSA. Identification of naive CD8+ T cells rested on CD45RO-CCR7+CD27+CD95- status. As concerns this clonotype: Its antigen remains unknown.

TRB cDNA libraries were made by UMI-labeled 5' RACE. TCRdb reprocessed the 5' RACE reads and keeps a single row for each CDR3 protein, giving no DNA. In total, the table holds 35,000 to 55,000 distinct CDR3 sequences. The sample was naive CXCR3- CD8+ T cells from blood. Subset meaning: CD45RO-CCR7+CD27+CD95- naive CD8+ T cells lacking CXCR3 (TNR3-). The source is a human donor in good health. Some clones in this sample may be carry-over from other donors' samples. The gene calls are TRBV7-2 and TRBJ1-3. The CDR3 loop is CASSLTRASGNTIYF.